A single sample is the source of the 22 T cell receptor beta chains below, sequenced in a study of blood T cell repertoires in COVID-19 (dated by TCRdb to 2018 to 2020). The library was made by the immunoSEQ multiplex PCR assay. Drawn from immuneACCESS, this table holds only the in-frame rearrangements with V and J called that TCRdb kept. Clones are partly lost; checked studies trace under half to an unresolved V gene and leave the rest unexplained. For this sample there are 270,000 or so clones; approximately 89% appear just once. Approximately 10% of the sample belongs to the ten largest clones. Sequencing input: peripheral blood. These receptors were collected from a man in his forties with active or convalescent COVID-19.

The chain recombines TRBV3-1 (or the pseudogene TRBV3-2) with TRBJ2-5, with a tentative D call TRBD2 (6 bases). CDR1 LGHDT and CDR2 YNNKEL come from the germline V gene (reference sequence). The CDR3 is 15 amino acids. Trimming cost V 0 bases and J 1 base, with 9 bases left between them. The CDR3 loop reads CASSQDRRAQETQYF. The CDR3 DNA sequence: TGTGCCAGCAGCCAAGATAGGAGGGCCCAAGAGACCCAGTACTTC.

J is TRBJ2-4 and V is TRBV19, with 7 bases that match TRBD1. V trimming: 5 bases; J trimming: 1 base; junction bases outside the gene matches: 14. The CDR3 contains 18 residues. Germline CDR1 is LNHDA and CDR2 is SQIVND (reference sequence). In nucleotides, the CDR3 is TGTGCCAGTAGTTCCCGAGGGTGGGACAGTGGGGCCAAAAACATTCAGTACTTC. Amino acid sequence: CASSSRGWDSGAKNIQYF.

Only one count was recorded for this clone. The CDR3 DNA sequence: TGCGCCAGCAGCCAATGGACAGGGGGTGATGAGCAGTTCTTC. The encoded protein is CASSQWTGGDEQFF. The V gene is TRBV4-1, the J gene TRBJ2-1; TRBD1 agrees at 10 bases. The ends lost 2 bases at V and 8 bases at J; junction bases unmatched: 3. Germline lookup yields CDR1 MGHRA and CDR2 YSYEKL. This CDR3 is built from 14 residues.

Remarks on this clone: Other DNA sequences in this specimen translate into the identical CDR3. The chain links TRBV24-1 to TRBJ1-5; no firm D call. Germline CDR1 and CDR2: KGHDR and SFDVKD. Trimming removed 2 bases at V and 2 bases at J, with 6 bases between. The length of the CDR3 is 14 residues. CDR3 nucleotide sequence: TGTGCCACCAGTGATTACCAGGGCAATCAGCCCCAGCATTTT. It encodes CATSDYQGNQPQHF.

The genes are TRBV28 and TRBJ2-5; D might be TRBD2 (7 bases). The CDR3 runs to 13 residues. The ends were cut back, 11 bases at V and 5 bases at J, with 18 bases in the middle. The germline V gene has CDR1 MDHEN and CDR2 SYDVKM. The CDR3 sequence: CALEGGGLETQYF. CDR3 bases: TGTGCCCTCGAAGGGGGGGGGCTGGAGACCCAGTACTTC.

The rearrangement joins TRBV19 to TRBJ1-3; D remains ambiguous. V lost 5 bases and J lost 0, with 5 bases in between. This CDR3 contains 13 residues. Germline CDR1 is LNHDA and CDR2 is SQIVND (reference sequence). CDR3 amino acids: CASSLSSGNTIYF. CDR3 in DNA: TGTGCCAGTAGTCTTAGCTCTGGAAACACCATATATTTT. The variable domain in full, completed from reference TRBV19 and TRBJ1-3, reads DGGITQSPKYLFRKEGQNVTLSCEQNLNHDAMYWYRQDPGQGLRLIYYSQIVNDFQKGDIAEGYSVSREKKESFPLTVTSAQKNPTAFYLCASSLSSGNTIYFGEGSWLTVV.

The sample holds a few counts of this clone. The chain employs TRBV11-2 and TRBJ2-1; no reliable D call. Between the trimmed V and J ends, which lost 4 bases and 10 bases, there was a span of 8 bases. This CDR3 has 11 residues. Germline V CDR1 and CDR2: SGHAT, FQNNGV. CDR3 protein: CASSSVGEQFF. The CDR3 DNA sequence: TGTGCCAGCAGCTCCGTGGGCGAGCAGTTCTTC.

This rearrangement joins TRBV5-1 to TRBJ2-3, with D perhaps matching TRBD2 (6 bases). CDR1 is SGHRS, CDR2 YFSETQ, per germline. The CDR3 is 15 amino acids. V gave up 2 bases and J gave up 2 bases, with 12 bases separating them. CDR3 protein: CASSFSGVSTDTQYF. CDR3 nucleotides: TGCGCCAGCAGCTTCTCGGGAGTTTCCACAGATACGCAGTATTTT.

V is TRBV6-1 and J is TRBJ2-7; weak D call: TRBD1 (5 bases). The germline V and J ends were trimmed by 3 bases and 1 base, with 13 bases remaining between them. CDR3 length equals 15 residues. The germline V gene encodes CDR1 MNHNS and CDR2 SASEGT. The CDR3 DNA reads TGTGCCAGCAGTGAGGGGCCAAGTGGGTCCTACGAGCAGTACTTC. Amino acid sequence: CASSEGPSGSYEQYF.

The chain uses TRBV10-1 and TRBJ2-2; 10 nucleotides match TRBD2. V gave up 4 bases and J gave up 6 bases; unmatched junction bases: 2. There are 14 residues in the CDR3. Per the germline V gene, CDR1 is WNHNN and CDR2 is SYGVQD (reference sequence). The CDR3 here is CASSVSGRAGELFF. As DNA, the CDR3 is TGCGCCAGCAGTGTCAGCGGGAGGGCCGGGGAGCTGTTTTTT.

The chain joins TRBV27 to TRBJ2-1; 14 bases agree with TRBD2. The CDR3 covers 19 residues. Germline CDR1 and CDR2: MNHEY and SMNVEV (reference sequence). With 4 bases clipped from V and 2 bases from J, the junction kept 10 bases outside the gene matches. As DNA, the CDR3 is TGTGCCAGCAGTTCAGAGACTAGCGGGGGGGCCGGCGCCTACAATGAGCAGTTCTTC. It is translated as CASSSETSGGAGAYNEQFF.

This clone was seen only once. As DNA, the CDR3 is TGCGCCAGCAGCTTGGCCAGGGACAGGGTGACAGATACGCAGTATTTT. Amino acid sequence: CASSLARDRVTDTQYF. The chain links TRBV5-1 to TRBJ2-3, with TRBD1 matching over 9 bases. Germline assignment: CDR1 SGHRS and CDR2 YFSETQ. V gave up 0 bases and J gave up 3 bases; unmatched junction bases: 5. The CDR3 is 16 residues long.

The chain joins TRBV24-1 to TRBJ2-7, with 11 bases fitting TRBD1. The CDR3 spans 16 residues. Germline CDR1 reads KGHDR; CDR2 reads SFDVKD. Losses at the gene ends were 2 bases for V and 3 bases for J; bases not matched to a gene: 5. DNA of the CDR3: TGTGCCACCAGTGATTCCCGGGACAGGGGGGTCTACGAGCAGTACTTC. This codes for CATSDSRDRGVYEQYF.

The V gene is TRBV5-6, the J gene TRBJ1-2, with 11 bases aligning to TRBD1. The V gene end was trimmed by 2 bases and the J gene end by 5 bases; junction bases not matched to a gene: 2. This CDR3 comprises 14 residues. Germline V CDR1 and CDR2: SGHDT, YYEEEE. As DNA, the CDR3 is TGTGCCAGCAGCTTAGGACAGGGGGCATATGGCTACACCTTC. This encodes CASSLGQGAYGYTF.

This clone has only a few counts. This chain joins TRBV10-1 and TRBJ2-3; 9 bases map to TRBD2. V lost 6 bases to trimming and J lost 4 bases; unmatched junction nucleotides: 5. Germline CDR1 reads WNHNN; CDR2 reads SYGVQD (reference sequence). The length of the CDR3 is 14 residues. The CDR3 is CASRRTSASDTQYF. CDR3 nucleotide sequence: TGCGCCAGCAGGAGGACTAGCGCGTCAGATACGCAGTATTTT.

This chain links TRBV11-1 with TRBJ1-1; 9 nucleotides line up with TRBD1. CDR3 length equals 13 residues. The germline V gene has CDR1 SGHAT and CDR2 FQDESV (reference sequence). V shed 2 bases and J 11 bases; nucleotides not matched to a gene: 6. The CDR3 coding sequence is TGTGCCAGCAGCTTACCCGGACAGGGGCAGGCTTTCTTT. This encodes CASSLPGQGQAFF.

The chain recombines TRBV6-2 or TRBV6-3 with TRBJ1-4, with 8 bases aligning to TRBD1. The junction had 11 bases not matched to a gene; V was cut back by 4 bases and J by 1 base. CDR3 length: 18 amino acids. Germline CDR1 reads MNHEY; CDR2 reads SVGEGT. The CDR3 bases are TGTGCCAGCAGTTGGGACCGACAGGGGAGGGTAACTAATGAAAAACTGTTTTTT. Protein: CASSWDRQGRVTNEKLFF.

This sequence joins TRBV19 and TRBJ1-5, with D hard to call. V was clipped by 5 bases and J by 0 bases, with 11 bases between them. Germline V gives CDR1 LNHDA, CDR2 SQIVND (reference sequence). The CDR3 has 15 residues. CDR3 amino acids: CASSFPPNSNQPQHF. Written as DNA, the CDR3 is TGTGCCAGTAGTTTCCCCCCTAATAGCAATCAGCCCCAGCATTTT.

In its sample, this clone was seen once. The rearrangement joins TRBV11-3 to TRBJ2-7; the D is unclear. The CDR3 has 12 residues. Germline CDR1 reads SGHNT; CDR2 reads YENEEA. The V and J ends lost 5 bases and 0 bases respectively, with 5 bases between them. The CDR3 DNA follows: TGTGCCAGCAGCCACACCTCCTACGAGCAGTACTTC. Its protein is CASSHTSYEQYF. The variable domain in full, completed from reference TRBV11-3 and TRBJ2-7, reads EAGVVQSPRYKIIEKKQPVAFWCNPISGHNTLYWYLQNLGQGPELLIRYENEEAVDDSQLPKDRFSAERLKGVDSTLKIQPAELGDSAVYLCASSHTSYEQYFGPGTRLTVT.

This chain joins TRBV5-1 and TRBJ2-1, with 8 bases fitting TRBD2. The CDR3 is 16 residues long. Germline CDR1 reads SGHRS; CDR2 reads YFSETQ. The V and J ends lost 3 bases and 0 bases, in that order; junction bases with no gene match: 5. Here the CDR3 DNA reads TGCGCCAGCAGCTCGGGGGGGCCCAGCTCCTACAATGAGCAGTTCTTC. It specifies CASSSGGPSSYNEQFF.

The CDR3 region has the DNA TGTGCCTGCGACTCAGGAGGGACAGGGGAGTTCTTC. This translates into CACDSGGTGEFF. The J gene is TRBJ2-1, the V gene TRBV30; 10 bases align to TRBD1. Germline lookup yields CDR1 GTSNPN and CDR2 SVGIG (reference sequence). The CDR3 length is 12 residues. With V trimmed by 6 bases and J by 14 bases, 10 bases remained unmatched.

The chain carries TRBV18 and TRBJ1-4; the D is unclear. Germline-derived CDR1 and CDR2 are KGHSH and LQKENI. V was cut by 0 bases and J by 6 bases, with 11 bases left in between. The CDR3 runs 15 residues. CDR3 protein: CASSPPHAPDEKLFF. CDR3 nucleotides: TGTGCCAGCTCACCACCCCACGCGCCGGATGAAAAACTGTTTTTT.